This is a list of T cell receptor beta chains from one sample in a study of blood T cell repertoires in COVID-19. Assay used: immunoSEQ multiplex PCR; TCRdb lists only in-frame clones, some missing. The sample records 35,000 to 50,000 clones, 80% to 90% being singletons. Sample: peripheral blood. The receptors come from a man aged 70-80 years with active COVID-19. CDR3s include the opening cysteine and the closing phenylalanine or tryptophan. Fields, in order: J gene, V gene, clone size, D gene, CDR3 protein, CDR3 DNA. The D gene is left open where the match is weak. Some rows have no size entry. The others give once, few or many, or a class for an expanded clone.

TRBJ1-2 TRBV18 NA TRBD1 CASSPSSLGQFYGYTF TGTGCCAGCTCACCCAGTTCGCTGGGACAGTTCTATGGCTACACCTTC
TRBJ2-1 TRBV6-5 NA TRBD2 CASSSSTGGPNNEQFF TGTGCCAGCAGTTCCTCGACGGGGGGACCTAACAATGAGCAGTTCTTC
TRBJ1-4 TRBV3-1/TRBV3-2 NA TRBD1 CASSLQGLNEKLFF TGTGCCAGCAGCTTACAGGGGCTTAATGAAAAACTGTTTTTT
TRBJ2-1 TRBV7-3 NA NA CASSSAGVPRNEQFF TGTGCCAGCAGCTCCGCAGGGGTCCCACGCAATGAGCAGTTCTTC
TRBJ1-5 TRBV28 NA NA CASSFYQGRQPQHF TGTGCCAGCAGTTTCTATCAGGGAAGACAGCCCCAGCATTTT
TRBJ2-3 TRBV6-2/TRBV6-3 NA NA CASSSPGLTDTQYF TGTGCCAGCAGCTCCCCCGGACTCACAGATACGCAGTATTTT
TRBJ2-7 TRBV21-1 NA NA CASSGKDYTSNILCYEQYF TGTGCCAGCAGTGGGAAGGACTACACAAGCAACATCCTGTGCTACGAGCAGTACTTC
TRBJ1-1 TRBV2 few NA CASSERAGVNTEAFF TGTGCCAGCAGTGAGAGGGCAGGAGTGAACACTGAAGCTTTCTTT
TRBJ1-2 TRBV24-1 NA NA CATSEPRGGSYGYTF TGTGCCACCAGTGAGCCTAGGGGGGGTTCCTATGGCTACACCTTC
TRBJ1-2 TRBV10-2 NA TRBD1 CASSDRGGAVYGYTF TGCGCCAGCAGTGATCGAGGGGGCGCAGTCTATGGCTACACCTTC
TRBJ1-1 TRBV11-3 NA NA CASSITGANTEAFF TGTGCCAGCAGCATCACAGGAGCGAACACTGAAGCTTTCTTT
TRBJ2-7 TRBV18 NA NA CASSPQGKSYEQYF TGTGCCAGCTCACCACAGGGGAAGTCCTACGAGCAGTACTTC
TRBJ1-1 TRBV19 NA TRBD1 CASTPRGGWDTEAFF TGTGCCAGTACCCCCAGAGGGGGCTGGGACACTGAAGCTTTCTTT
TRBJ2-2 TRBV6-4 NA NA CASSFEANTGELFF TGTGCCAGCAGTTTTGAAGCAAACACCGGGGAGCTGTTTTTT
TRBJ1-5 TRBV6-2/TRBV6-3 NA NA CASSYGWGYSNQPQHF TGTGCCAGCAGTTATGGCTGGGGCTATAGCAATCAGCCCCAGCATTTT
TRBJ2-4 TRBV12-5 NA NA CASGATGIDGIQYF TGTGCTAGTGGTGCTACCGGGATCGATGGCATTCAGTACTTC
TRBJ2-7 TRBV6-5 NA NA CASSPRGAQYEQYF TGTGCCAGCAGTCCACGGGGTGCCCAGTACGAGCAGTACTTC
TRBJ2-7 TRBV14 NA NA CASSRRGPPYEQYF TGTGCCAGCAGCCGCCGGGGTCCTCCCTACGAGCAGTACTTC
TRBJ1-2 TRBV28 NA TRBD1 CASSLATGGLYGYTF TGTGCCAGCAGTTTGGCTACAGGGGGACTATATGGCTACACCTTC
TRBJ2-1 TRBV6-2/TRBV6-3 NA NA CASSSTLTGAYNEQFF TGTGCCAGCAGTTCCACCCTAACGGGGGCCTACAATGAGCAGTTCTTC
TRBJ2-2 TRBV29-1 NA NA CSVEGGAGTGELFF TGCAGCGTTGAAGGTGGGGCGGGGACCGGGGAGCTGTTTTTT
TRBJ2-1 TRBV7-2 NA TRBD2 CASSLSGGAAYNEQFF TGTGCCAGCAGCCTTAGCGGGGGGGCAGCCTACAATGAGCAGTTCTTC
TRBJ1-3 TRBV6-1 NA NA CASSDDIGNTIYF TGTGCCAGCAGTGACGACATTGGAAACACCATATATTTT
TRBJ1-5 TRBV28 NA TRBD1 CASSPGGTTRQPQHF TGTGCCAGCAGTCCAGGGGGAACCACCCGGCAGCCCCAGCATTTT
TRBJ2-3 TRBV27 NA NA CASSLRLQYSAQIDTQYF TGTGCCAGCAGTTTACGGCTCCAGTACTCAGCACAGATAGATACGCAGTATTTT
TRBJ2-5 TRBV6-5 NA NA CASSYQNGGQYF TGTGCCAGCAGTTACCAGAACGGGGGTCAGTACTTC
TRBJ2-3 TRBV14 NA NA CASSQVGRAHTQYF TGTGCCAGCAGCCAAGTGGGCAGGGCGCATACGCAGTATTTT
TRBJ2-7 TRBV5-5 NA TRBD1 CASSYMGQGMYEQYF TGTGCCAGCAGCTATATGGGACAGGGGATGTACGAGCAGTACTTC
TRBJ2-2 TRBV6-2/TRBV6-3 NA NA CASSYATKTGELFF TGTGCCAGCAGTTACGCGACAAAAACCGGGGAGCTGTTTTTT
TRBJ1-1 TRBV10-2 NA NA CASSESTLRDRSAFF TGCGCCAGCAGTGAGTCGACTCTTCGAGACAGGAGTGCTTTCTTT
TRBJ1-5 TRBV11-2 NA NA CASSLYSNQPQHF TGTGCCAGCAGCTTGTATAGCAATCAGCCCCAGCATTTT
TRBJ1-2 TRBV3-1/TRBV3-2 NA NA CASSQARYGYTF TGTGCCAGCAGCCAAGCCAGATACGGCTACACCTTC
TRBJ2-1 TRBV20-1 NA TRBD2 CSGTSGEEQFF TGCAGTGGGACTAGCGGGGAGGAGCAGTTCTTC
TRBJ2-4 TRBV7-8 once NA CASSSPPTTAKNIQYF TGTGCCAGCAGCTCCCCCCCGACAACAGCCAAAAACATTCAGTACTTC
TRBJ1-1 TRBV11-3 once NA CASSPLQGAEAFF TGTGCCAGCAGCCCACTTCAGGGTGCTGAAGCTTTCTTT
TRBJ2-3 TRBV10-3 NA TRBD2 CAISLAASTDTQYF TGTGCCATCAGCCTAGCGGCTAGCACAGATACGCAGTATTTT
TRBJ2-1 TRBV5-1 NA NA CASSLASDSGSYNEQFF TGCGCCAGCAGCTTGGCCTCGGACAGCGGCTCCTACAATGAGCAGTTCTTC
TRBJ2-7 TRBV29-1 NA TRBD1 CSVGTAYEQYF TGCAGTGTGGGGACAGCCTACGAGCAGTACTTC
TRBJ1-1 TRBV4-3 NA TRBD1 CASSRTGETEAFF TGCGCCAGCAGCCGTACAGGGGAAACTGAAGCTTTCTTT
TRBJ1-1 TRBV5-4 NA NA CASSPDSGFGMNTEAFF TGTGCCAGCAGCCCCGATTCAGGGTTTGGAATGAACACTGAAGCTTTCTTT